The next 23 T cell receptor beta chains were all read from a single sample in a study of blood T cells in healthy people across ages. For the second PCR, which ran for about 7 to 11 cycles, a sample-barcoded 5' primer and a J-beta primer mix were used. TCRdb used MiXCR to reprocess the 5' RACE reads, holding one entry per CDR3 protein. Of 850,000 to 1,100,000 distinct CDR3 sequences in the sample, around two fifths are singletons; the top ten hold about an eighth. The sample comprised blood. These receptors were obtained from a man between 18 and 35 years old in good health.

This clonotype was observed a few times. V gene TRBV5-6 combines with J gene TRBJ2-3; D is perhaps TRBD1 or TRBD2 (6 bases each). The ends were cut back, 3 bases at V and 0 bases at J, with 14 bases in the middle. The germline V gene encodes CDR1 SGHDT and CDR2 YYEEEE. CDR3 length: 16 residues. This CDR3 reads CASSWRGDPSTDTQYF. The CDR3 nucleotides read TGTGCCAGCAGCTGGAGGGGGGACCCTAGCACAGATACGCAGTATTTT.

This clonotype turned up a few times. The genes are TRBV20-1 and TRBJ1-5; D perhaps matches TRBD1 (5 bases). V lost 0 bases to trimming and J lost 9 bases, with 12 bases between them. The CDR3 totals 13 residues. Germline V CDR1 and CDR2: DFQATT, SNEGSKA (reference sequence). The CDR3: CSARDSGGAPQHF. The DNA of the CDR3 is TGCAGTGCTAGAGACTCTGGAGGGGCGCCCCAGCATTTT.

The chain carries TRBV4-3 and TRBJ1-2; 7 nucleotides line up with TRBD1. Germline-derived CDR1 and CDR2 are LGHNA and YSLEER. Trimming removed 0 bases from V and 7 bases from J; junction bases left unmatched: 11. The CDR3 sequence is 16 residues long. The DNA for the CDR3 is TGCGCCAGCAGCCAAGATCTTTCCCGGGACAGCTTTGGCTACACCTTC. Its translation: CASSQDLSRDSFGYTF.

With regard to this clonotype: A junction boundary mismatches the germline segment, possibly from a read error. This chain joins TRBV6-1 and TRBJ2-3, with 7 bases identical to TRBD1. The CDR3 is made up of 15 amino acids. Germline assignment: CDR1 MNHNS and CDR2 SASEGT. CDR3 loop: CASYKRRTGTDTLYF. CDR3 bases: TGTGCCAGCTACAAGCGGCGGACAGGCACAGATACGCTGTATTTT.

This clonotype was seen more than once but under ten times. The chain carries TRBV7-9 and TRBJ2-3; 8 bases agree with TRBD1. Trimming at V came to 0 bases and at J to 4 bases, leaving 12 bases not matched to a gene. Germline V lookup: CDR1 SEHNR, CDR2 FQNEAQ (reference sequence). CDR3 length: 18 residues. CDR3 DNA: TGTGCCAGCAGCTTAGCGCAGTTGGGCAGGGGGCGCGCAGATACGCAGTATTTT. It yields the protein CASSLAQLGRGRADTQYF.

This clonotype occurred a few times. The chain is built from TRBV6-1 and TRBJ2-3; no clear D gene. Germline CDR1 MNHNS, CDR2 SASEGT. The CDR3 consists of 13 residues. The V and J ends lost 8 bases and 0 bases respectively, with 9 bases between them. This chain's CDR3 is CASEAISTDTQYF. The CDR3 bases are TGTGCCAGCGAGGCAATCAGCACAGATACGCAGTATTTT.

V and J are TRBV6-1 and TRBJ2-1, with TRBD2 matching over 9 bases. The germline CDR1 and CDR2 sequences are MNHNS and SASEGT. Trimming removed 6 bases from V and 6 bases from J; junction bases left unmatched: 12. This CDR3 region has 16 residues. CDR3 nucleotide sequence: TGTGCCAGCAGCCCCTTAGCGGGAGCTAAGTGCAATGAGCAGTTCTTC. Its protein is CASSPLAGAKCNEQFF.

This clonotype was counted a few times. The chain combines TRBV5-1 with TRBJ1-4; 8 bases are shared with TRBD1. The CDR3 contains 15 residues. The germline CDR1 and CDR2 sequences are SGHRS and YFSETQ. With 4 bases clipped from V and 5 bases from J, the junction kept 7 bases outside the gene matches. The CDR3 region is CASSPTGARNEKLFF. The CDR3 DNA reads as TGCGCCAGCAGCCCGACAGGGGCGCGAAATGAAAAACTGTTTTTT.

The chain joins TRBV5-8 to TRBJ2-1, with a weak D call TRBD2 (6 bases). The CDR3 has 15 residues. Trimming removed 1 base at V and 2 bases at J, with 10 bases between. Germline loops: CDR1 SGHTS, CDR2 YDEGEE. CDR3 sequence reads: CASSLRWGAYNEQFF. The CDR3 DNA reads TGTGCCAGCAGCTTGCGGTGGGGGGCCTACAATGAGCAGTTCTTC.

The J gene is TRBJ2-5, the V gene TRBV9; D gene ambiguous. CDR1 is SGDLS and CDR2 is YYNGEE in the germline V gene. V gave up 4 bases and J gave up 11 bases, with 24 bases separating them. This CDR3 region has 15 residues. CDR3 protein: CASSPSPDLFGEQYF. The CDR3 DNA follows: TGTGCCAGCAGCCCAAGTCCGGACCTTTTCGGTGAGCAGTACTTC.

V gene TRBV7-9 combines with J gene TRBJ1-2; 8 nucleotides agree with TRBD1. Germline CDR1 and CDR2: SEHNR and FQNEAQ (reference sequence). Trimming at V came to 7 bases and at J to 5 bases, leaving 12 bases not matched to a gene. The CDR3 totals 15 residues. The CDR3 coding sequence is TGTGCCAGCACTTATAACGCGGACAGGGTATATGGCTACACCTTC. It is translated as CASTYNADRVYGYTF.

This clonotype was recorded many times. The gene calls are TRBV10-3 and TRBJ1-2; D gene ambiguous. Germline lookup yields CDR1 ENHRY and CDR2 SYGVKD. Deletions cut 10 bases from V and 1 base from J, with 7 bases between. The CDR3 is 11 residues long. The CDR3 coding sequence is TGTGCCACCCTAAATAACTATGGCTACACCTTC. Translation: CATLNNYGYTF.

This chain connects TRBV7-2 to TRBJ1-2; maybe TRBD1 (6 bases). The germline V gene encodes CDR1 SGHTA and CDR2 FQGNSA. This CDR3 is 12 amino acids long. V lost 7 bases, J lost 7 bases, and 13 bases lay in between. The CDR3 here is CASNRGVGGYTF. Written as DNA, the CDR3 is TGTGCCAGCAATAGGGGGGTAGGTGGCTACACCTTC. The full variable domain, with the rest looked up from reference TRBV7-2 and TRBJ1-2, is GAGVSQSPSNKVTEKGKDVELRCDPISGHTALYWYRQSLGQGLEFLIYFQGNSAPDKSGLPSDRFSAERTGGSVSTLTIQRTQQEDSAVYLCASNRGVGGYTFGSGTRLTVV.

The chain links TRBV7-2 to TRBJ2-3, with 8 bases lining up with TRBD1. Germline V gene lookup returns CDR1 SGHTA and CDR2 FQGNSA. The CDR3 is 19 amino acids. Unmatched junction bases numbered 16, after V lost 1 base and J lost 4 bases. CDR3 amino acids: CASSLGGLGGQGSADTQYF. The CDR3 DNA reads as TGTGCCAGCAGCTTAGGAGGCTTAGGTGGACAGGGATCGGCAGATACGCAGTATTTT. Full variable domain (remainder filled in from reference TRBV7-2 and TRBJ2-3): GAGVSQSPSNKVTEKGKDVELRCDPISGHTALYWYRQSLGQGLEFLIYFQGNSAPDKSGLPSDRFSAERTGGSVSTLTIQRTQQEDSAVYLCASSLGGLGGQGSADTQYFGPGTRLTVL.

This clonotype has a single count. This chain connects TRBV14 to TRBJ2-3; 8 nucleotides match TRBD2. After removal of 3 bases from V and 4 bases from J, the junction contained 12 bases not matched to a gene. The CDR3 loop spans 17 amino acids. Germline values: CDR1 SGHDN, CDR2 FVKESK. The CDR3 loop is CASSQPARLAISDTQYF. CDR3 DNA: TGTGCCAGCAGCCAGCCCGCGAGACTAGCGATTTCAGATACGCAGTATTTT.

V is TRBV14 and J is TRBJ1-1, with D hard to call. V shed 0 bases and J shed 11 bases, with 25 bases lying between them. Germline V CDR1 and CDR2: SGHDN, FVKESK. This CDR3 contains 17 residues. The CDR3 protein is CASSQDLRGGELLKAFF. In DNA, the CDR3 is TGTGCCAGCAGCCAAGATCTCCGGGGAGGCGAGCTCTTAAAGGCTTTCTTT.

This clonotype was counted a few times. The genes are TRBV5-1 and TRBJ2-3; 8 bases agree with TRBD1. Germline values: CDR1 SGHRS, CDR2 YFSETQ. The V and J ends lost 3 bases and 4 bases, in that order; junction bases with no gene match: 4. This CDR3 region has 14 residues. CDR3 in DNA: TGCGCCAGCAGCTCAACAGGGGGATCAGATACGCAGTATTTT. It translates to CASSSTGGSDTQYF.

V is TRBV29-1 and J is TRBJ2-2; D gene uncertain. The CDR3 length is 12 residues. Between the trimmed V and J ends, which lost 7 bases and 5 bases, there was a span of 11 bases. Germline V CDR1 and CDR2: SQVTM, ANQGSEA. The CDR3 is CSAGQFTGELFF. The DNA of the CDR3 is TGCAGCGCTGGGCAATTTACCGGGGAGCTGTTTTTT.

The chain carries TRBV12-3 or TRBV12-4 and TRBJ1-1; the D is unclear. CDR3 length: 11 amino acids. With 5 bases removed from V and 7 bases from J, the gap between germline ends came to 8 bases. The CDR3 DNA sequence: TGTGCCAGCAGTCCCTTAAATGAAGCTTTCTTT. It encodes CASSPLNEAFF.

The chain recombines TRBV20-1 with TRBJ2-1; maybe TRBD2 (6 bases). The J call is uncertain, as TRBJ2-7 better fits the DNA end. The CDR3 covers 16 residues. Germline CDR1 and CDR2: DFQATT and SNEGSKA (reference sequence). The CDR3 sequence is CSAQPSAGSSYNEQYF. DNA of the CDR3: TGCAGTGCTCAACCAAGTGCGGGGAGCTCCTACAATGAGCAGTACTTC.

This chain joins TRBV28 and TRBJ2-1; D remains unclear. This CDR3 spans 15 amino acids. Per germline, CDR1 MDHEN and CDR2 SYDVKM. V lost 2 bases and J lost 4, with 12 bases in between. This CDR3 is CASSLVAGPYNEQFF. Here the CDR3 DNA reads TGTGCCAGCAGTTTAGTGGCAGGACCATACAATGAGCAGTTCTTC.

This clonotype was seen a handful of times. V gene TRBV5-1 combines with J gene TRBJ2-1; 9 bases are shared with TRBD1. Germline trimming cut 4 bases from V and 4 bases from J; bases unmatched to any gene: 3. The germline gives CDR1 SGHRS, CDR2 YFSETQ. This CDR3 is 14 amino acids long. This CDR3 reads CASSGGTGYNEQFF. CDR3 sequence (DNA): TGCGCCAGCAGCGGCGGGACAGGGTACAATGAGCAGTTCTTC.

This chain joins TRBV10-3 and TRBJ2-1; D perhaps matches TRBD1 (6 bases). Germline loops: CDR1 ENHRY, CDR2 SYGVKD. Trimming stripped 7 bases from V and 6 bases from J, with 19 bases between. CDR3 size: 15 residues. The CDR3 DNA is TGTGCCATCATTGCGGACAGATTCACGTCCAATGAGCAGTTCTTC. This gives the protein CAIIADRFTSNEQFF.